Below, one TCR beta chain is given with its context. The antigen remains unidentified. PCR employed 60 Vbeta and 13 Jbeta primers. Profiling relied on immunoSEQ multiplex PCR, and the TCRdb table lists in-frame clones only, not all of them. Its table lists about 50,000 clones. Looked up from germline, CDR1 is MNHEY and CDR2 is SVGAGI. The CDR3 sequence is 15 residues long. Trimming stripped 7 bases from V and 4 bases from J, with 19 bases between. The sample originates from a study of cytomegalovirus exposure and HLA in healthy donors. Study-level points and caveats: The study listed some 160 cytomegalovirus-associated TCR beta chains. HLA-A and HLA-B allele assignments for most subjects were reportedly predicted accurately using TCR beta sequences.

Sequenced sample: PBMCs. The rearrangement uses TRBV6-5 and TRBJ1-1; D is uncertain. The source is a woman in her sixties or seventies in good health and CMV-seropositive. The DNA for the CDR3 is TGTGCCAGCACCGCCACCGCCCCATTCGGCACTGAAGCTTTCTTT. Amino acids: CASTATAPFGTEAFF.